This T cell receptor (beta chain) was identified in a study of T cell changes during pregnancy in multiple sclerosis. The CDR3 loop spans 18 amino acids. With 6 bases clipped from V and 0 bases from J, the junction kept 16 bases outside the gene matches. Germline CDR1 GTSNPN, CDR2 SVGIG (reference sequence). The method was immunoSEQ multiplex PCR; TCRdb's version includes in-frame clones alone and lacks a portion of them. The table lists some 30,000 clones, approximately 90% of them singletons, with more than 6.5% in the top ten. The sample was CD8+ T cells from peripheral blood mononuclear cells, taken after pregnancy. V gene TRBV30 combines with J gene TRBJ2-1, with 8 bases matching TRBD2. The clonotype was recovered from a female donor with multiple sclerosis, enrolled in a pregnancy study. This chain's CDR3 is CACSILAAHLSSYNEQFF. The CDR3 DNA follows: TGTGCCTGCTCGATACTAGCGGCCCACCTGAGCTCCTACAATGAGCAGTTCTTC. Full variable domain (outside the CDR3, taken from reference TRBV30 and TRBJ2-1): SQTIHQWPATLVQPVGSPLSLECTVEGTSNPNLYWYRQAAGRGLQLLFYSVGIGQISSEVPQNLSASRPQDRQFILSSKKLLLSDSGFYLCACSILAAHLSSYNEQFFGPGTRLTVL.